This T cell receptor beta chain was identified during a study of molecular identifiers for immune sequencing clone quantification. TCRdb reanalysed the PCR reads using MiXCR and keeps one entry per CDR3 protein. The table includes approximately 630,000 distinct CDR3 sequences, 25% detected once. This clonotype occurred a few times. CDR1 is MGHRA, CDR2 YSYEKL, per germline. V was clipped by 1 base and J by 9 bases, with 16 bases between them. There are 15 residues in the CDR3. Sequenced input: naive CD8+ T cells from blood, with Jurkat cell RNA spiked in. Subset denoted: FACS-sorted CD8+CD4-CCR7+CD45RA+ naive T cells. The V call is TRBV4-1, the J call TRBJ2-1; D may be TRBD2 (7 bases). This receptor was identified in a human donor in good health. Some libraries in this study had Jurkat cell RNA spiked in. The CDR3 sequence is CASSQAWGEGVEQFF. CDR3 in DNA: TGCGCCAGCAGCCAAGCTTGGGGGGAGGGGGTTGAGCAGTTCTTC.